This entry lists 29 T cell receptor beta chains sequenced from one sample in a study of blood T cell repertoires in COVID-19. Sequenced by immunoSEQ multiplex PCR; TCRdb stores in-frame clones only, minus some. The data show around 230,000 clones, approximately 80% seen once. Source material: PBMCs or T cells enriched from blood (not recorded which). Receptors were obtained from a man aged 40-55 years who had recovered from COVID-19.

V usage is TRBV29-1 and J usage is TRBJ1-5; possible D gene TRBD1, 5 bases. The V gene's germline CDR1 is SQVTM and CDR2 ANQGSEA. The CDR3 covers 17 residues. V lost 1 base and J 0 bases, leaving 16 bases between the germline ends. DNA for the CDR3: TGCAGCGTTGAAGTACGGACATACGTCTATAGCAATCAGCCCCAGCATTTT. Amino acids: CSVEVRTYVYSNQPQHF.

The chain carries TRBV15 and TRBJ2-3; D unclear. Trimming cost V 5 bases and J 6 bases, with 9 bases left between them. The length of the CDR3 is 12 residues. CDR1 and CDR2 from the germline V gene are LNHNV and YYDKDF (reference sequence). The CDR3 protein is CATSRSWDTQYF. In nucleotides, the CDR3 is TGTGCCACCAGCCGGTCCTGGGATACGCAGTATTTT.

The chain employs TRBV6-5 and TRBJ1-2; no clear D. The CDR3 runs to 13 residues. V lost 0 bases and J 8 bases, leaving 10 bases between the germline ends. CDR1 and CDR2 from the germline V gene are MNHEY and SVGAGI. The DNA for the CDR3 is TGTGCCAGCAGTTACTCGCCGGAGTGGGGCTACACCTTC. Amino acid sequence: CASSYSPEWGYTF.

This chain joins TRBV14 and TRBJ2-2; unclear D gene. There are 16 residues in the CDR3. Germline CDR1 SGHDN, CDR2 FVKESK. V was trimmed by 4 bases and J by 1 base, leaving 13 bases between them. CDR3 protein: CASSPSVRGNTGELFF. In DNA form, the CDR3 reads TGTGCCAGCAGCCCCTCTGTCCGCGGGAACACCGGGGAGCTGTTTTTT.

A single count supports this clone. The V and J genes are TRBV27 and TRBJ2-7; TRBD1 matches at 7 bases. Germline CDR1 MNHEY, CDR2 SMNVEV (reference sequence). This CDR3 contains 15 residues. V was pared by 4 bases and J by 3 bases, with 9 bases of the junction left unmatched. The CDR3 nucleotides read TGTGCCAGCAGTTATGGGGACAGTCCCTTCTACGAGCAGTACTTC. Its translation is CASSYGDSPFYEQYF.

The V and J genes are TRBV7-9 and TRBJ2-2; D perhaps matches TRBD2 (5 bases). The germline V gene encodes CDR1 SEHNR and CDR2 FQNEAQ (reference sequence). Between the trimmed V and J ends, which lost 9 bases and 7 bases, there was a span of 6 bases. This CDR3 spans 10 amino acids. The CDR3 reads CASEGGELFF. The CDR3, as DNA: TGTGCCAGTGAGGGCGGGGAGCTGTTTTTT.

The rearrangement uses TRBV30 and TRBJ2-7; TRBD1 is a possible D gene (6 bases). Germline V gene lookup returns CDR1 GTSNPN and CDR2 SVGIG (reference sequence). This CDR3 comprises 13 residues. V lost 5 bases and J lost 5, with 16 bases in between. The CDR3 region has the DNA TGTGCCTGGGCCGGGACAACGGGCCACGAGCAGTACTTC. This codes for CAWAGTTGHEQYF.

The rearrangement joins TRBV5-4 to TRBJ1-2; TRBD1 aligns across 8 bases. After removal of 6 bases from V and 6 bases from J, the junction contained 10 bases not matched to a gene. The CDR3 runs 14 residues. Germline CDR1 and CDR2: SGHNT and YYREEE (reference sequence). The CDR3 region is CASTQGAGEHGYTF. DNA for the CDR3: TGTGCCAGCACCCAGGGGGCCGGGGAACATGGCTACACCTTC. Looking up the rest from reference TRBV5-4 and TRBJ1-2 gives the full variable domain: ETGVTQSPTHLIKTRGQQVTLRCSSQSGHNTVSWYQQALGQGPQFIFQYYREEENGRGNFPPRFSGLQFPNYSSELNVNALELDDSALYLCASTQGAGEHGYTFGSGTRLTVV.

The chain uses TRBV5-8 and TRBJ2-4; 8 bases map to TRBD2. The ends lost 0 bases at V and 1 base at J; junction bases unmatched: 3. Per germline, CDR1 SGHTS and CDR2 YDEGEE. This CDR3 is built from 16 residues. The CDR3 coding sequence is TGTGCCAGCAGCTTGGAGCGGGGGCCGGCCAAAAACATTCAGTACTTC. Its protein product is CASSLERGPAKNIQYF.

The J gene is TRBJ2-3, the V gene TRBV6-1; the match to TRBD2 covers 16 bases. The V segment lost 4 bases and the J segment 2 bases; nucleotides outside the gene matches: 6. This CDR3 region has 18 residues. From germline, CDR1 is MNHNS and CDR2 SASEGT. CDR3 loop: CASSAIGTSGRVTDTQYF. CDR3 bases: TGTGCCAGCAGTGCAATCGGGACTAGCGGGAGGGTCACAGATACGCAGTATTTT.

The CDR3 loop is CASSHPTGAGIQPQHF. The CDR3 DNA is TGCGCCAGCAGCCACCCGACAGGGGCGGGTATTCAGCCCCAGCATTTT. This sequence joins TRBV4-1 and TRBJ1-5; 8 positions agree with TRBD1. CDR1 and CDR2 from the germline V gene are MGHRA and YSYEKL. The CDR3 extends over 16 amino acids. The junction had 10 bases not matched to a gene; V was cut back by 3 bases and J by 6 bases.

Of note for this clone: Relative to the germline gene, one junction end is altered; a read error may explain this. CDR3 in amino acids: CASSPTDRVYF. The CDR3 region has the DNA TGTGCCAGCAGTCCGACTGACAGGGTTTATTTC. The V call is TRBV2, the J call TRBJ2-7, with TRBD1 matching over 7 bases. The CDR3 consists of 11 residues. Germline CDR1 and CDR2: SNHLY and FYNNEI.

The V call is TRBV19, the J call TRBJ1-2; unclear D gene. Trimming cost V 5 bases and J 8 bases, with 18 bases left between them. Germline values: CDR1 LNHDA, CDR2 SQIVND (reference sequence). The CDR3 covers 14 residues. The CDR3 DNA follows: TGTGCCAGTAGTCCCCTGGGTTCGGAGAGAGGCTACACCTTC. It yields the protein CASSPLGSERGYTF.

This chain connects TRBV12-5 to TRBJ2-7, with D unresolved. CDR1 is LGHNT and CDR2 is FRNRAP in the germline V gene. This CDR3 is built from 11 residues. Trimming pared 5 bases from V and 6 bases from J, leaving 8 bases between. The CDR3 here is CASGTIGEQYF. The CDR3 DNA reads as TGTGCTAGTGGTACGATCGGCGAGCAGTACTTC.

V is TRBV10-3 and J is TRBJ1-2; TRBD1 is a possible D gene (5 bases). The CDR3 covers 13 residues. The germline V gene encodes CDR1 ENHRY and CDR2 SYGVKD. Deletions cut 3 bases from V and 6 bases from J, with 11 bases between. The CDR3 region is CAISEGALDGYTF. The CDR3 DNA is TGTGCCATCAGTGAAGGGGCCCTTGATGGCTACACCTTC.

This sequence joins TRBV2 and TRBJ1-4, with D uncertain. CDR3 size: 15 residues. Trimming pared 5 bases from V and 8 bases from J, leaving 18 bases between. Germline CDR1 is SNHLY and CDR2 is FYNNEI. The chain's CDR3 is CASSPLGMLREKLFF. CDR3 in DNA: TGTGCCAGCAGTCCTCTCGGGATGCTGCGGGAAAAACTGTTTTTT.

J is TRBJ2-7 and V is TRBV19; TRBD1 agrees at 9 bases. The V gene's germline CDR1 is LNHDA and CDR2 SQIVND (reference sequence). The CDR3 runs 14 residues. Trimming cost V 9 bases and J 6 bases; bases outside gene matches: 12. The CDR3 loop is CARKRGQGVCEQYF. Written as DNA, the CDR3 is TGTGCCAGAAAAAGGGGACAGGGAGTATGCGAGCAGTACTTC. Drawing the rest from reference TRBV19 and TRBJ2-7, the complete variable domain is DGGITQSPKYLFRKEGQNVTLSCEQNLNHDAMYWYRQDPGQGLRLIYYSQIVNDFQKGDIAEGYSVSREKKESFPLTVTSAQKNPTAFYLCARKRGQGVCEQYFGPGTRLTVT.

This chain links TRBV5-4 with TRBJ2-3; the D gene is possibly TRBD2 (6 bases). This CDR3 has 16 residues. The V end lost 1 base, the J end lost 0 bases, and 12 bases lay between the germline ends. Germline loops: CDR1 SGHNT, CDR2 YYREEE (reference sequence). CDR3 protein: CASSLSLASSTDTQYF. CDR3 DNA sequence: TGTGCCAGCAGCTTGTCCCTAGCGTCTAGCACAGATACGCAGTATTTT. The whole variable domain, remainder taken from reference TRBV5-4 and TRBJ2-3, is ETGVTQSPTHLIKTRGQQVTLRCSSQSGHNTVSWYQQALGQGPQFIFQYYREEENGRGNFPPRFSGLQFPNYSSELNVNALELDDSALYLCASSLSLASSTDTQYFGPGTRLTVL.

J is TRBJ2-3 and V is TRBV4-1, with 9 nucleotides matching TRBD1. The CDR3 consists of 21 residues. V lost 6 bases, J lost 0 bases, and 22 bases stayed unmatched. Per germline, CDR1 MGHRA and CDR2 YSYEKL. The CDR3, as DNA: TGCGCCAGCAGTCTCGCTTGGAGGACAGGGGTTTCCTCTACTAGCACAGATACGCAGTATTTT. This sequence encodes CASSLAWRTGVSSTSTDTQYF.

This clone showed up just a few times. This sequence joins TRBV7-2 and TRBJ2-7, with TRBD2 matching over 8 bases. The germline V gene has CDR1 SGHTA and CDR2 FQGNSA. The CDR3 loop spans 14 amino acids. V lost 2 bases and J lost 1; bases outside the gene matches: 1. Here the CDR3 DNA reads TGTGCCAGCAGCTTAACTAGCGGTTCCTACGAGCAGTACTTC. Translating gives CASSLTSGSYEQYF.

Here the CDR3 DNA reads TGCGCCAGCAGCCAAGATCCGTTAAGGCGACAAATCTCTGGAAACACCATATATTTT. Amino acids: CASSQDPLRRQISGNTIYF. The chain has TRBV4-1 and TRBJ1-3; no reliable D call. CDR1 and CDR2 from the germline V gene are MGHRA and YSYEKL. Trimming removed 0 bases at V and 0 bases at J, with 18 bases between. The CDR3 sequence is 19 residues long.

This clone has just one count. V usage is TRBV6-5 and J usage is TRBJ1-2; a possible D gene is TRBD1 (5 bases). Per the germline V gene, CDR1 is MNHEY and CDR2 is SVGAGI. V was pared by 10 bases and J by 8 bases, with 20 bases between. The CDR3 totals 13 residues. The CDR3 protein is CATFGAQTNGYTF. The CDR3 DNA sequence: TGTGCCACATTTGGGGCACAGACGAACGGCTACACCTTC.

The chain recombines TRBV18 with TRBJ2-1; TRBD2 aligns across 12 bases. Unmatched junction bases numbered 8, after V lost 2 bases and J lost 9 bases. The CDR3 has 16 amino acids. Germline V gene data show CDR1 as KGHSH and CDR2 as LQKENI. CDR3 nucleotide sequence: TGTGCCAGCTCACCAATGGCTAGCGGGAGGGCCGGTGAGCAGTTCTTC. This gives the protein CASSPMASGRAGEQFF.

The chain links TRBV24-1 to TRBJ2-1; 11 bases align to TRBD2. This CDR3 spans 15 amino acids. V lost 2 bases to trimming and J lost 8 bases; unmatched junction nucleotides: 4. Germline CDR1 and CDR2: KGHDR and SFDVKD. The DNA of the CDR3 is TGTGCCACCAGTGATTCACTAGCGGGAGAACATGAGCAGTTCTTC. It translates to CATSDSLAGEHEQFF.

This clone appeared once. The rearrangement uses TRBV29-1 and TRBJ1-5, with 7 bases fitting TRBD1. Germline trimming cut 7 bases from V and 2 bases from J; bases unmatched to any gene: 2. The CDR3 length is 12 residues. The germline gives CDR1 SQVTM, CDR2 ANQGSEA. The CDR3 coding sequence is TGCAGCGCAGGACAGGGCAATCAGCCCCAGCATTTT. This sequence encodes CSAGQGNQPQHF.

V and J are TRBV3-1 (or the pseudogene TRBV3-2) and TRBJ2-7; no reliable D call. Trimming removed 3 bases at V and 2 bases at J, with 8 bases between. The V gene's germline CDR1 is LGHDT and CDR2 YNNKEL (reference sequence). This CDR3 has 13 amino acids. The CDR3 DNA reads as TGTGCCAGCAGCCATAACGGTGCCTACGAGCAGTACTTC. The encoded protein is CASSHNGAYEQYF.

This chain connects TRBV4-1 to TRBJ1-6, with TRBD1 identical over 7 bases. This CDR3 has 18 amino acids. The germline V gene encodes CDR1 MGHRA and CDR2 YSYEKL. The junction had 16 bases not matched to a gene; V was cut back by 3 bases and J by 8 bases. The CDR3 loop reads CASSQEQLGGLTHSPLHF. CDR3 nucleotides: TGCGCCAGCAGCCAGGAGCAATTAGGGGGCCTAACACATTCACCCCTCCACTTT.

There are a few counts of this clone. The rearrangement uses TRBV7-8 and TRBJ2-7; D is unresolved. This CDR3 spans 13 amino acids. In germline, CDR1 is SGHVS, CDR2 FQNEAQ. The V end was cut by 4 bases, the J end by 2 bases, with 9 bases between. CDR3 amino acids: CASSSDITYEQYF. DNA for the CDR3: TGTGCCAGCAGCTCTGACATTACCTACGAGCAGTACTTC. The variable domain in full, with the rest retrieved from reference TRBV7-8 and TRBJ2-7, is GAGVSQSPRYKVAKRGQDVALRCDPISGHVSLFWYQQALGQGPEFLTYFQNEAQLDKSGLPSDRFFAERPEGSVSTLKIQRTQQEDSAVYLCASSSDITYEQYFGPGTRLTVT.

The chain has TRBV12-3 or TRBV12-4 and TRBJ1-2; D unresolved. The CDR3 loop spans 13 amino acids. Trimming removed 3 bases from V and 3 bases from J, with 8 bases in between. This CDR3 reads CASSFDNYYGYTF. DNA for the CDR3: TGTGCCAGCAGTTTTGACAACTACTATGGCTACACCTTC.